These T cell receptor beta chains were read from a single sample in a study of Graves' ophthalmopathy and Graves' hyperthyroidism. A single record per CDR3 protein comes from TCRdb applying MiXCR to the multiplex PCR reads. Seen here are roughly 610,000 distinct CDR3 sequences, 22% observed once, and the top ten hold more than 5.5%. Input material: peripheral blood. The source is a woman aged 18-29 years with stable Graves' hyperthyroidism. Some clones in this sample may be carry-over from other donors' samples. Each CDR3 is given without its conserved first and last residue. A D gene is named only where the DNA matches it firmly.

.,TRBJ2-7,TRBV4-1,ASSPRPGIEQY
TRBD1,TRBJ1-1,TRBV30,AWSATGGCF
.,TRBJ2-5,TRBV24-1,ATSESGETQY
.,TRBJ2-7,TRBV6-1,ASSEEGAYYEQY
.,TRBJ1-2,TRBV9,ASSVEVGANYGYT
.,TRBJ2-7,TRBV7-3,ASSLVAGPGTRDYEQY
.,TRBJ2-6,TRBV5-1,ASGNRESSGANVLT
TRBD1,TRBJ1-1,TRBV6-1,ASSRQGPSTEAF
.,TRBJ1-2,TRBV27,ASSMYSQVINHGYT
.,TRBJ1-3,TRBV20-1,SARVIDRGNTIY
TRBD2,TRBJ2-7,TRBV5-5,ASSLGSGLAAYEQY
.,TRBJ2-5,TRBV6-1,ASSVVPQETQY
TRBD1,TRBJ1-2,TRBV6-5,ASSWDRTSYGYT
TRBD1,TRBJ1-6,TRBV20-1,SANFPGQGPSSYNSPLH
.,TRBJ1-5,TRBV15,ATSRQGDNQPQH
.,TRBJ2-5,TRBV6-5,ASMRGGETQY
.,TRBJ2-7,TRBV10-3,AISESWYEQY
.,TRBJ1-1,TRBV12-3/TRBV12-4,ASSLQRYTEAF
TRBD1,TRBJ2-5,TRBV6-1,ASSPLGQGRKTQY
TRBD1,TRBJ2-2,TRBV6-1,ASSHRGITGELF
TRBD2,TRBJ2-5,TRBV20-1,SASSADRGGAGETQY
TRBD1,TRBJ1-5,TRBV12-3/TRBV12-4,APRGTILNNQPQH
TRBD1,TRBJ2-7,TRBV4-2,VSSRGPGTGKSYEQY
.,TRBJ1-1,TRBV6-1,ASRDRDPRGAF
.,TRBJ1-2,TRBV19,ASSIGRQRSRGYT
.,TRBJ1-6,TRBV4-2,ASSQAKENSPLH
.,TRBJ1-1,TRBV6-1,ASSITLENTDAF
.,TRBJ1-5,TRBV5-1,ASSPEGTPGQPQH
.,TRBJ1-6,TRBV27,ASGPQGGYSPLH
TRBD1,TRBJ2-5,TRBV11-2,ASTYIQGKMKTQY
.,TRBJ1-1,TRBV6-5,ASSYQAWNTEAF
TRBD2,TRBJ2-7,TRBV7-2,ASSRLAGSAYEQY
.,TRBJ2-7,TRBV28,ASSPDPLVGEQY
TRBD2,TRBJ2-2,TRBV24-1,GAQDSPGLAGDAGELF
TRBD1,TRBJ1-2,TRBV5-1,ASSPGQGDVRVIGYT
.,TRBJ2-7,TRBV20-1,SALGGGGYEQY
.,TRBJ2-7,TRBV27,ASREFWDGYEQY
.,TRBJ1-2,TRBV6-4,ASRPSGANYGYT
.,TRBJ1-1,TRBV6-1,ASRAPWGAEAF
.,TRBJ1-2,TRBV10-3,AISEESYGYT
TRBD1,TRBJ2-2,TRBV12-3/TRBV12-4,ANTLGGTGRATGELF
.,TRBJ1-3,TRBV6-2/TRBV6-3,ASTKSGGNTIY